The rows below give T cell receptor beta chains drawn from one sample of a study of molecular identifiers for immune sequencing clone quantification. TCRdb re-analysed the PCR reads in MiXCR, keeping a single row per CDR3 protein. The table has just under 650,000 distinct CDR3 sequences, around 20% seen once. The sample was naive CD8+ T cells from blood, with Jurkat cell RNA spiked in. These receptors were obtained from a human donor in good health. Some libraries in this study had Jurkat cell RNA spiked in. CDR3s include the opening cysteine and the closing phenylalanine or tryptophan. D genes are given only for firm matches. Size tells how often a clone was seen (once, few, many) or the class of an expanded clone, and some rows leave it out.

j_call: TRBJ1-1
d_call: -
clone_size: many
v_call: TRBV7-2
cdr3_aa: CASSLGVWTEAFF
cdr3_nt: TGTGCCAGCAGCTTAGGAGTGTGGACTGAAGCTTTCTTT

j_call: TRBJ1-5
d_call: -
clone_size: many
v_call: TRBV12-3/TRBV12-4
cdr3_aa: CASSPKVVWGNQPQHF
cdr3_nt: TGTGCCAGCAGTCCAAAGGTCGTGTGGGGAAATCAGCCCCAGCATTTT

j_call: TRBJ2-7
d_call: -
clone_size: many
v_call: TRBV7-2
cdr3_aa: CASSYPGLGGGEQYF
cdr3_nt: TGTGCCAGCAGCTACCCGGGACTGGGCGGCGGGGAGCAGTACTTC

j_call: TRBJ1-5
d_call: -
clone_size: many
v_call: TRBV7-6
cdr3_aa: CASSRTDGSNQPQHF
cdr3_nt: TGTGCCAGCAGCCGAACGGACGGTAGCAATCAGCCCCAGCATTTT

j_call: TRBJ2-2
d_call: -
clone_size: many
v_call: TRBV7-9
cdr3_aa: CASSLGLPGELFF
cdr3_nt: TGTGCCAGCAGCTTAGGTCTTCCCGGGGAGCTGTTTTTT

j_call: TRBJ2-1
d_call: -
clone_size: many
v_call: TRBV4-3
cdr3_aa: CASSQDAPFTAAHNEQFF
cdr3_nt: TGCGCCAGCAGCCAAGATGCCCCCTTTACTGCGGCCCACAATGAGCAGTTCTTC

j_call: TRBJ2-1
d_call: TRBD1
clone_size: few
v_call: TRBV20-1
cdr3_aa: CSAKGDRGTYNEQFF
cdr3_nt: TGCAGTGCTAAAGGGGACAGGGGCACCTACAATGAGCAGTTCTTC

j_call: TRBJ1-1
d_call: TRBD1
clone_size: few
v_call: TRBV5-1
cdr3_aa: CASSPRGQAKAEAFF
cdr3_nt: TGCGCCAGCAGCCCCCGGGGACAGGCTAAAGCTGAAGCTTTCTTT

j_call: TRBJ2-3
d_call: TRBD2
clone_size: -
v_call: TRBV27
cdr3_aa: CAGSFSGSSTDTQYF
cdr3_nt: TGTGCCGGCAGTTTCAGCGGGAGTTCGACAGATACGCAGTATTTT

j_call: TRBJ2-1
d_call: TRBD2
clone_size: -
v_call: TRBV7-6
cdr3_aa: CASSLNSGRAFLYNEQFF
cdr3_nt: TGTGCCAGCAGCTTAAATAGCGGGAGGGCCTTCCTTTACAATGAGCAGTTCTTC

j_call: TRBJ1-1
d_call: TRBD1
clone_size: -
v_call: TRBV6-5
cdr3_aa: CASSYSRTGEGSTEAFF
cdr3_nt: TGTGCCAGCAGTTACTCTCGGACAGGGGAGGGGAGCACTGAAGCTTTCTTT

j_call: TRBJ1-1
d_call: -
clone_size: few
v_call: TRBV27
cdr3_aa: CASSTQVNTEAFF
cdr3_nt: TGTGCCAGCAGTACGCAGGTGAACACTGAAGCTTTCTTT

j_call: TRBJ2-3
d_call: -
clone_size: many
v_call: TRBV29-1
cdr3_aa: CSEGLSNTDTQYF
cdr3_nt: TGCAGCGAGGGACTTAGTAACACAGATACGCAGTATTTT

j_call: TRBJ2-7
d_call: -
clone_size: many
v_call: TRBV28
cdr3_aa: CASSSLLYEQYF
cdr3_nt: TGTGCCAGCAGTTCCCTGCTCTACGAGCAGTACTTC

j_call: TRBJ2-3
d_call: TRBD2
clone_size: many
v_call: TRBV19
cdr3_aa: CASSITSATDTQYF
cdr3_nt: TGTGCCAGTAGTATAACTAGCGCCACAGATACGCAGTATTTT

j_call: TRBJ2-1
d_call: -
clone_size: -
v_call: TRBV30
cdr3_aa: CAWSVPASAYALFF
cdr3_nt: TGTGCCTGGAGTGTGCCGGCGAGTGCATACGCCCTGTTCTTC

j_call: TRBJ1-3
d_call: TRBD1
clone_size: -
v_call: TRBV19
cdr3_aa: CATRTGPSSGNTIYF
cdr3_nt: TGTGCCACCCGGACAGGCCCGTCCTCTGGAAACACCATATATTTT

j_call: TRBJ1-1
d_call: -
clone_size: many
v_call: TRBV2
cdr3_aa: CASSESFEDRNTEAFF
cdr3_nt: TGTGCCAGCAGTGAATCTTTCGAAGACAGGAACACTGAAGCTTTCTTT

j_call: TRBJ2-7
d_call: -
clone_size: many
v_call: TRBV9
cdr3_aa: CASSVETGSGWDEQYF
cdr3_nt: TGTGCCAGCAGCGTAGAAACAGGCAGTGGATGGGACGAGCAGTACTTC

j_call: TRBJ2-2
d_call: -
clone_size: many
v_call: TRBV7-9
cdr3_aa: CASSLGAYRTGELFF
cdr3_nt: TGTGCCAGCAGCTTAGGCGCCTACCGCACCGGGGAGCTGTTTTTT

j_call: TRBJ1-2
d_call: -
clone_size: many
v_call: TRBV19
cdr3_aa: CASRIGFRDTSYNYGYTF
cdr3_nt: TGTGCCAGTAGAATAGGCTTTCGAGACACAAGTTATAACTATGGCTACACCTTC

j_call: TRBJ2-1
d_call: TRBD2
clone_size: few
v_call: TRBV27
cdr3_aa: CASGYEGAGGPDNEQFF
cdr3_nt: TGTGCCAGCGGCTACGAGGGAGCGGGGGGGCCCGACAATGAGCAGTTCTTC

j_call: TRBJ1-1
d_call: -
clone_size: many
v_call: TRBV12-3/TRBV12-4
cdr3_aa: CASSLEWARDTEAFF
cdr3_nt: TGTGCCAGCAGTTTAGAGTGGGCGAGGGATACTGAAGCTTTCTTT

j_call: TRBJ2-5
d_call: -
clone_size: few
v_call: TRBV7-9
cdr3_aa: CASSLWGRAGHQKETQYF
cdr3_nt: TGTGCCAGCAGCTTATGGGGTAGGGCAGGGCACCAAAAAGAGACCCAGTACTTC

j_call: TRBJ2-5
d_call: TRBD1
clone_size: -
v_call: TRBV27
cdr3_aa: CTSSLTGQGGETQYF
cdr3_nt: TGTACCAGCAGTTTAACGGGACAGGGCGGAGAGACCCAGTACTTC

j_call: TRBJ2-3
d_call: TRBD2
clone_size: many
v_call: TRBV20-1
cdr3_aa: CSARPPPARWTSGITDTQYF
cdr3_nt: TGCAGTGCCAGACCCCCCCCCGCGAGGTGGACTAGCGGTATCACAGATACGCAGTATTTT

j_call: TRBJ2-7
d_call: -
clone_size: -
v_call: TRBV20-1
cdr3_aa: CSARDIERGAYVEQCF
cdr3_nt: TGCAGTGCTAGAGATATTGAGAGGGGGGCCTACGTGGAGCAGTGCTTC

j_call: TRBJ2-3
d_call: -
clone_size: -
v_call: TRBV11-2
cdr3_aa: CASSAGWEGSTDTQYF
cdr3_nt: TGTGCCAGCAGCGCCGGTTGGGAAGGGAGCACAGATACGCAGTATTTT

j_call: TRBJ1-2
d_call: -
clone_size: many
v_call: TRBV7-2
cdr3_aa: CASSPRIYGYTF
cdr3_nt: TGTGCCAGCAGCCCCCGAATTTATGGCTACACCTTC

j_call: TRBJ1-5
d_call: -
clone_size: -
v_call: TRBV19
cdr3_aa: CASRSWGDSNQPQHF
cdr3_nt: TGTGCCAGTAGGTCCTGGGGAGATAGCAATCAGCCCCAGCATTTT

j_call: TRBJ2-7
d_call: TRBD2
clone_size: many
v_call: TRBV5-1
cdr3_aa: CASSSSGWETYEQYF
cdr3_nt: TGCGCCAGCAGCTCTAGCGGGTGGGAGACCTACGAGCAGTACTTC

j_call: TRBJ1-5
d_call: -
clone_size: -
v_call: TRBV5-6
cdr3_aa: CASSFWTEPREGQPQHF
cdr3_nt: TGTGCCAGCAGCTTTTGGACCGAACCGCGGGAGGGTCAGCCCCAGCATTTT

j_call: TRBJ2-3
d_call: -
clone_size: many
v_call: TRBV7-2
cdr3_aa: CASTHQLAPSTDTQYF
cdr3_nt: TGTGCCAGCACCCACCAGTTAGCGCCCAGCACAGATACGCAGTATTTT

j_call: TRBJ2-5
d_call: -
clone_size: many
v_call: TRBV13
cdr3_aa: CASKILQVKETQYF
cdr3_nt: TGTGCCAGCAAGATACTACAAGTTAAAGAGACCCAGTACTTC

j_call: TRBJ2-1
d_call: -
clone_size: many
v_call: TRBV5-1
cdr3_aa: CASSLAPTSYNEQFF
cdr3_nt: TGCGCCAGCAGCTTGGCCCCGACTTCCTACAATGAGCAGTTCTTC

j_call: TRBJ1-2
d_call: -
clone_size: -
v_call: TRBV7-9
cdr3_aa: CASSQTSPYGYTF
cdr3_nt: TGTGCCAGCAGCCAGACATCTCCCTATGGCTACACCTTC

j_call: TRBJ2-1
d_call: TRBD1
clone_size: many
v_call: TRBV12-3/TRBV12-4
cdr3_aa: CASRRSSGGNYNEQFF
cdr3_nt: TGTGCCAGCAGGCGCTCCTCAGGGGGCAACTACAATGAGCAGTTCTTC

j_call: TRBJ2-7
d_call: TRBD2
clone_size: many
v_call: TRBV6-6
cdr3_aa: CASKRLADPYEQYF
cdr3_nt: TGTGCCAGCAAAAGACTAGCGGACCCCTACGAGCAGTACTTC

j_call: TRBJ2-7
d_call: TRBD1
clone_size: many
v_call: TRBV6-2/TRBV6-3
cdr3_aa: CASSYPGGNEQYF
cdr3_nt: TGTGCCAGCAGTTACCCAGGGGGCAACGAGCAGTACTTC